A selection of T cell receptor beta chains follows, all from one sample in a study of type 1 and type 2 diabetes patients. TCRdb itself ran the multiplex PCR reads through MiXCR, one entry per CDR3 protein. The sample lists fewer than 350,000 distinct CDR3 sequences, more than 45% seen once, with roughly 15% in the top ten. Sequencing used peripheral blood mononuclear cells (PBMCs). Receptor source: a man aged 18 to 29 with type 2 diabetes. Each CDR3 is given with its conserved first and last residue. D genes are given only for firm matches. Some rows have no size entry. The others give once, few or many, or a class for an expanded clone.

TRBV6-5	.	TRBD2	TRBJ2-3	CASNRLAKMADTQYF	TGTGCCAGCAACCGACTAGCGAAGATGGCAGATACGCAGTATTTT
TRBV5-6	.	TRBD2	TRBJ2-5	CASSLFQAGGETQYF	TGTGCCAGCAGCTTGTTCCAAGCGGGAGGAGAGACCCAGTACTTC
TRBV20-1	.	.	TRBJ2-2	CSARPGGSGTGELFF	TGCAGTGCTAGACCCGGCGGATCAGGCACCGGGGAGCTGTTTTTT
TRBV19	many	.	TRBJ1-1	CASSLNTEAFF	TGTGCCAGTAGTCTGAACACTGAAGCTTTCTTT
TRBV27	few	.	TRBJ2-7	CASSQGTDEQYF	TGTGCCAGCAGTCAGGGGACCGACGAGCAGTACTTC
TRBV20-1	.	TRBD1	TRBJ2-7	CSARHTGTGMYEQYF	TGCAGTGCTCGCCATACCGGGACAGGGATGTACGAGCAGTACTTC
TRBV5-1	.	TRBD1	TRBJ1-2	CASSPRTGYYGYTF	TGCGCCAGCAGCCCACGGACAGGGTACTATGGCTACACCTTC
TRBV28	once	.	TRBJ2-7	CASSGGFQQYF	TGTGCCAGCAGTGGTGGGTTCCAGCAGTACTTC
TRBV14	.	.	TRBJ1-1	CASSPSLMNTEAFF	TGTGCCAGTAGTCCAAGCCTCATGAACACTGAAGCTTTCTTT
TRBV25-1	.	.	TRBJ2-3	CASRQESDTQYF	TGTGCCAGCAGACAAGAATCAGATACGCAGTATTTT
TRBV28	.	.	TRBJ1-2	CASTYRADGYTF	TGTGCCAGCACATACAGGGCCGATGGCTACACCTTC
TRBV9	.	.	TRBJ2-7	CASSPRGFEQYF	TGTGCCAGCAGCCCCAGGGGATTCGAGCAGTACTTC
TRBV20-1	.	.	TRBJ1-6	CSARVRLIDNSPLHF	TGCAGTGCTAGAGTAAGGCTGATAGATAATTCACCCCTCCACTTT
TRBV29-1	few	.	TRBJ2-5	CSVSPLSTRYQYF	TGCAGCGTTTCCCCCCTGTCGACCCGGTACCAGTACTTC
TRBV4-3	.	.	TRBJ2-3	CASSQGRRRQPGSSTDTQYF	TGCGCCAGCAGCCAAGGGCGAAGACGACAGCCAGGCTCTAGCACAGATACGCAGTATTTT
TRBV10-1	many	TRBD1	TRBJ2-7	CASSESKGQGGNEQYF	TGCGCCAGCAGTGAGTCCAAGGGACAGGGCGGGAACGAGCAGTACTTC
TRBV5-1	.	.	TRBJ2-6	CASRRDTGANVLTF	TGCGCCAGCAGAAGGGATACTGGGGCCAACGTCCTGACTTTC
TRBV30	.	.	TRBJ2-1	CAWSVLFNAEPGDEQFF	TGTGCCTGGAGTGTACTATTTAATGCGGAACCAGGCGATGAGCAGTTCTTC